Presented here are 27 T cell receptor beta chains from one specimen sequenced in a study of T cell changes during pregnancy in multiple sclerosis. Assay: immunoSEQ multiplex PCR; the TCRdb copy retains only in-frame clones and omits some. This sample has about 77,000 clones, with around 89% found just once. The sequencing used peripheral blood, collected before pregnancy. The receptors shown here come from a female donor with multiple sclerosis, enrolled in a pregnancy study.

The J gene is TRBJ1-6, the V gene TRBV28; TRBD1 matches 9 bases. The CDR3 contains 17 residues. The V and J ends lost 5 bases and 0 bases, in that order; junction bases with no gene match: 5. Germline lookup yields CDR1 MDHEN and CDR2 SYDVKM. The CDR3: CASSLGTGSSYNSPLHF. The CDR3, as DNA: TGTGCCAGCAGTCTGGGGACAGGGAGCTCCTATAATTCACCCCTCCACTTT.

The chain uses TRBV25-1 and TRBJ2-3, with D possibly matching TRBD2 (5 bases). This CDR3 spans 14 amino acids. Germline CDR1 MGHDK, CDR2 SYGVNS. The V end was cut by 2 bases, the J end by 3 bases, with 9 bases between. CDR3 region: CASSEPDYTDTQYF. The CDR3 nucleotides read TGTGCCAGCAGTGAACCCGACTATACAGATACGCAGTATTTT. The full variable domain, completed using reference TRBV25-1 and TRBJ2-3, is EADIYQTPRYLVIGTGKKITLECSQTMGHDKMYWYQQDPGMELHLIHYSYGVNSTEKGDLSSESTVSRIRTEHFPLTLESARPSHTSQYLCASSEPDYTDTQYFGPGTRLTVL.

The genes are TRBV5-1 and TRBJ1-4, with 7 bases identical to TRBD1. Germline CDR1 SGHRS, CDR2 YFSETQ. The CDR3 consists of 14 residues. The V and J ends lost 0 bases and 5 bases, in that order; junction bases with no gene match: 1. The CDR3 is CASSLEGANEKLFF. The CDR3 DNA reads TGCGCCAGCAGCTTGGAGGGGGCGAATGAAAAACTGTTTTTT.

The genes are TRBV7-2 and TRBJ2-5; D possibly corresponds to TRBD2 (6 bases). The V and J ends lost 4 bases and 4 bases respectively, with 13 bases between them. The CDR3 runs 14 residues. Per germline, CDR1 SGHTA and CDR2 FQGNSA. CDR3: CASSSGLRGETQYF. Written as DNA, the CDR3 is TGTGCCAGCAGCTCGGGACTGAGGGGAGAGACCCAGTACTTC.

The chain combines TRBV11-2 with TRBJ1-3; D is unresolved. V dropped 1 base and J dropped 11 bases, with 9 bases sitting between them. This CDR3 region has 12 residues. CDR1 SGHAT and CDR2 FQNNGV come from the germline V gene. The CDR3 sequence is CASSLAPRAIYF. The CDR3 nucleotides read TGTGCCAGCAGCTTAGCCCCCCGGGCCATATATTTT.

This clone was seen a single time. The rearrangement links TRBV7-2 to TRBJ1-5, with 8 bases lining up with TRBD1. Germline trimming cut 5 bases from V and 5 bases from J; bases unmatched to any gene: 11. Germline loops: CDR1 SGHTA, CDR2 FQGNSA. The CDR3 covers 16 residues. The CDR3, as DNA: TGTGCCAGCAGCCCCCAAGGTCAGGGGGCATATCAGCCCCAGCATTTT. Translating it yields CASSPQGQGAYQPQHF.

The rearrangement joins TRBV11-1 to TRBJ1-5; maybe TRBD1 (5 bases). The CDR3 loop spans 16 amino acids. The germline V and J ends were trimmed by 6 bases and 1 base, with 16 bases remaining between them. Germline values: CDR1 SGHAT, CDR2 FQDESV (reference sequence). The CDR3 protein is CASRVALGQSNQPQHF. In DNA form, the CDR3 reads TGTGCCAGCAGAGTCGCTTTGGGGCAAAGCAATCAGCCCCAGCATTTT.

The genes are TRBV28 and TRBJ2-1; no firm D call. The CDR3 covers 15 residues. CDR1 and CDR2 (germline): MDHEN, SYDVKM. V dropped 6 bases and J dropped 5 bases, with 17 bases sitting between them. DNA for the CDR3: TGTGCCAGCAGACAGTTCCTTAACCCCCACAATGAGCAGTTCTTC. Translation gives CASRQFLNPHNEQFF.

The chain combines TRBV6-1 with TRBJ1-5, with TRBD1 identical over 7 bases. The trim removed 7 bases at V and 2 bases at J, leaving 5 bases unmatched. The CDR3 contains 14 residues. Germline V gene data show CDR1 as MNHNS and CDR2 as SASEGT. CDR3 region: CASMITGGNQPQHF. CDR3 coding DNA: TGTGCCAGCATGATAACAGGGGGCAATCAGCCCCAGCATTTT.

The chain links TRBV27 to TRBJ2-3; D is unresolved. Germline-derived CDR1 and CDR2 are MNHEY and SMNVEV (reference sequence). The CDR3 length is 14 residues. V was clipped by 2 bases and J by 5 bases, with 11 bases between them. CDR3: CASSLEGSGDTQYF. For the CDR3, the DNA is TGTGCCAGCAGTTTAGAAGGATCAGGAGATACGCAGTATTTT.

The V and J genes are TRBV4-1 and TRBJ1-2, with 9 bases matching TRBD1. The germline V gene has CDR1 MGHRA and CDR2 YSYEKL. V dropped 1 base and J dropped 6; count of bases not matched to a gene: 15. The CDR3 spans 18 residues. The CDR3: CASSQALSPGQGRNGYTF. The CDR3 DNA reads TGCGCCAGCAGCCAAGCGCTCAGCCCGGGACAGGGAAGGAATGGCTACACCTTC.

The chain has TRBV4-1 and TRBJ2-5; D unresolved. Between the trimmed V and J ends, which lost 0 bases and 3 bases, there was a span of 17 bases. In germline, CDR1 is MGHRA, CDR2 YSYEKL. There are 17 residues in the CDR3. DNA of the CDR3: TGCGCCAGCAGCCAAGATATTAGGCCCTACCGGGAAGAGACCCAGTACTTC. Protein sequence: CASSQDIRPYREETQYF.

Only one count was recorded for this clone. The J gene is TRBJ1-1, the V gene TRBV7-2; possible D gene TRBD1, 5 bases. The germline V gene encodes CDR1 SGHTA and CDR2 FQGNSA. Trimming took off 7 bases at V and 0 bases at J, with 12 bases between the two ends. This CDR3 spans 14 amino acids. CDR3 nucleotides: TGTGCCAGCAAAACAGGCCTTTTGAACACTGAAGCTTTCTTT. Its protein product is CASKTGLLNTEAFF.

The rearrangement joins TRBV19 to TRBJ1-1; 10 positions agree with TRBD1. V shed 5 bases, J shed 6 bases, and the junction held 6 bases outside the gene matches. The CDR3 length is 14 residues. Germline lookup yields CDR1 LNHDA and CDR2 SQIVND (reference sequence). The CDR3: CASSPPDRGSEAFF. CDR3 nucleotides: TGTGCCAGTAGTCCCCCGGACAGGGGGTCTGAAGCTTTCTTT. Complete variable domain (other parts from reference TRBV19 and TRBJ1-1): DGGITQSPKYLFRKEGQNVTLSCEQNLNHDAMYWYRQDPGQGLRLIYYSQIVNDFQKGDIAEGYSVSREKKESFPLTVTSAQKNPTAFYLCASSPPDRGSEAFFGQGTRLTVV.

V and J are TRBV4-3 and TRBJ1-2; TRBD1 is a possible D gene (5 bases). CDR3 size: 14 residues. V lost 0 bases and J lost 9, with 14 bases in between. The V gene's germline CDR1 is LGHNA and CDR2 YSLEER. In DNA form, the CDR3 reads TGCGCCAGCAGCCAAGACGACCAGGGAGGGAGCTACACCTTC. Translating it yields CASSQDDQGGSYTF.

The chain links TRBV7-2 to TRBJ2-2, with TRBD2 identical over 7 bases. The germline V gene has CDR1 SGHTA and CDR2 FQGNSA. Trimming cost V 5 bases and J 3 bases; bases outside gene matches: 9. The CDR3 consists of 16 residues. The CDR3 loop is CASSPNLAVYTGELFF. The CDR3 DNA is TGTGCCAGCAGCCCAAACCTAGCGGTGTACACCGGGGAGCTGTTTTTT.

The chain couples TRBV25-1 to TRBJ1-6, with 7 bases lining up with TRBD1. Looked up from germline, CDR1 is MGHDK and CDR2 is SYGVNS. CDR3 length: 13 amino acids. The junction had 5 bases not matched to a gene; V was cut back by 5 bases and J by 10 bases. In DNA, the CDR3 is TGTGCCAGCAGTAATACAGGGGAATCACCCCTCCACTTT. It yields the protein CASSNTGESPLHF. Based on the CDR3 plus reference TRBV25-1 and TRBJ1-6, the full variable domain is EADIYQTPRYLVIGTGKKITLECSQTMGHDKMYWYQQDPGMELHLIHYSYGVNSTEKGDLSSESTVSRIRTEHFPLTLESARPSHTSQYLCASSNTGESPLHFGNGTRLTVT.

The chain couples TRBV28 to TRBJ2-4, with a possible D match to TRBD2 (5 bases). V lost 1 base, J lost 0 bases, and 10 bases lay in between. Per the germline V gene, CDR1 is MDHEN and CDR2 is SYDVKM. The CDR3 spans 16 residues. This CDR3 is CASSLFGLLAKNIQYF. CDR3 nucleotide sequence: TGTGCCAGCAGTTTATTTGGACTCTTAGCCAAAAACATTCAGTACTTC.

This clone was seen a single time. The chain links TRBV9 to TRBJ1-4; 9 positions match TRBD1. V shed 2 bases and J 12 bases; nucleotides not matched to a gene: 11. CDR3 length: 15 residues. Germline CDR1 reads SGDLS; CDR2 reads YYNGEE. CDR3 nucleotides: TGTGCCAGCAGCGTCGCGGGACAGGGCTTGTCGGAACTGTTTTTT. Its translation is CASSVAGQGLSELFF. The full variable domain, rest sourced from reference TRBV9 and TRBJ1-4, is DSGVTQTPKHLITATGQRVTLRCSPRSGDLSVYWYQQSLDQGLQFLIQYYNGEERAKGNILERFSAQQFPDLHSELNLSSLELGDSALYFCASSVAGQGLSELFFGSGTQLSVL.

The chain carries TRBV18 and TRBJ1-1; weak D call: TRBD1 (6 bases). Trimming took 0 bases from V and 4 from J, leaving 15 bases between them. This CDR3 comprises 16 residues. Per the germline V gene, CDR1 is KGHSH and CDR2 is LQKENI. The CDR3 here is CASSPPNRDMVTEAFF. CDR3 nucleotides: TGTGCCAGCTCACCACCGAACAGGGATATGGTCACTGAAGCTTTCTTT.

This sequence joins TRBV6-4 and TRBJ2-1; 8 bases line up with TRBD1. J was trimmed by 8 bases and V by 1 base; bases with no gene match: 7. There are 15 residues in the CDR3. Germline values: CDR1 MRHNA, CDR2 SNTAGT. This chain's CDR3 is CASSDFPDRADEQFF. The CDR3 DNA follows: TGTGCCAGCAGTGACTTCCCGGACAGGGCCGATGAGCAGTTCTTC.

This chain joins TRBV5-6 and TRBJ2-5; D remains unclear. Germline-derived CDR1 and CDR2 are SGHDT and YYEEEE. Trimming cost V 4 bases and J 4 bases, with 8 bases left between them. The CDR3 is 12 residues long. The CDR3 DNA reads TGTGCCAGCAGCCGCGCACTAGAGACCCAGTACTTC. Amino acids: CASSRALETQYF.

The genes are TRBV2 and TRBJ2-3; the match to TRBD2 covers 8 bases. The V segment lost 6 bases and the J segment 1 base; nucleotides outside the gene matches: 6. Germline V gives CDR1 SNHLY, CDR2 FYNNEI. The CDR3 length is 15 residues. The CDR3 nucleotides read TGTGCCAGCAGCGACGCGCGGGGGGGCACAGATACGCAGTATTTT. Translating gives CASSDARGGTDTQYF.

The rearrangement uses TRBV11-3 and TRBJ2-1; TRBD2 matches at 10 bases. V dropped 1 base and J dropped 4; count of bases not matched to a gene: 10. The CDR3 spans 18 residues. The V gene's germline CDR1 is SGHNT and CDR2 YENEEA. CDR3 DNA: TGTGCCAGCAGCTTAGGAGGGTCTAGCGGGGGCCAGTACAATGAGCAGTTCTTC. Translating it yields CASSLGGSSGGQYNEQFF.

CDR3 sequence: CALRTTMNTEAFF. The CDR3 bases are TGTGCCCTTCGGACAACTATGAACACTGAAGCTTTCTTT. This sequence joins TRBV2 and TRBJ1-1; D might be TRBD1 (5 bases). Germline CDR1 is SNHLY and CDR2 is FYNNEI. This CDR3 is built from 13 residues. The germline V and J ends were trimmed by 11 bases and 0 bases, with 13 bases remaining between them. Based on the CDR3 plus reference TRBV2 and TRBJ1-1, the full variable domain is EPEVTQTPSHQVTQMGQEVILRCVPISNHLYFYWYRQILGQKVEFLVSFYNNEISEKSEIFDDQFSVERPDGSNFTLKIRSTKLEDSAMYFCALRTTMNTEAFFGQGTRLTVV.

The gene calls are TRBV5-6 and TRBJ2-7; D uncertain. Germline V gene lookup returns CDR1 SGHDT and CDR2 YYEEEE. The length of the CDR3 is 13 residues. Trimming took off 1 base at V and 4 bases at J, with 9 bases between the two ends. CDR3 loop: CASSLSLTYEQYF. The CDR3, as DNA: TGTGCCAGCAGCTTGTCCCTCACATACGAGCAGTACTTC. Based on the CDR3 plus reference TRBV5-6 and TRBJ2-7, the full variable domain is DAGVTQSPTHLIKTRGQQVTLRCSPKSGHDTVSWYQQALGQGPQFIFQYYEEEERQRGNFPDRFSGHQFPNYSSELNVNALLLGDSALYLCASSLSLTYEQYFGPGTRLTVT.

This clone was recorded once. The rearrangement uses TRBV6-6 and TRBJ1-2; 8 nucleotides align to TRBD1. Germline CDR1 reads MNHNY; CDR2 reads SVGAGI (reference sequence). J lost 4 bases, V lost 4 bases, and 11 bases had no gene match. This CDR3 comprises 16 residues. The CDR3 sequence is CASSFGTGPDVYGYTF. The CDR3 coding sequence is TGTGCCAGCAGTTTCGGGACAGGACCCGATGTCTATGGCTACACCTTC.